Presented here are 14 T cell receptor beta chains from one specimen sequenced in a study of blood T cells in healthy people across ages. PCR was performed a second time for roughly 7 to 11 cycles using a sample-barcoded 5' primer and a J-beta primer mix. One entry per CDR3 protein results from TCRdb running MiXCR on the 5' RACE reads. The sample yields 1 million to 1.2 million distinct CDR3 sequences, around two fifths seen once. Specimen: blood. These TCRs come from a man in his late teens or twenties in good health.

This clonotype occurred a few times. The chain carries TRBV20-1 and TRBJ2-5; possibly TRBD2 for D (5 bases). The germline CDR1 and CDR2 sequences are DFQATT and SNEGSKA (reference sequence). The V and J ends lost 8 bases and 2 bases respectively, with 15 bases between them. This CDR3 is 13 amino acids long. In DNA, the CDR3 is TGCAGTACGTCAGCGGTACCACAAGAGACCCAGTACTTC. Residues: CSTSAVPQETQYF.

The V call is TRBV7-2, the J call TRBJ1-4; TRBD1 aligns across 8 bases. With V trimmed by 1 base and J by 8 bases, 15 bases remained unmatched. Per germline, CDR1 SGHTA and CDR2 FQGNSA. The CDR3 runs 18 residues. The CDR3 loop reads CASSLGFPGQGAQEKLFF. The CDR3 DNA sequence: TGTGCCAGCAGCTTAGGTTTCCCCGGGCAGGGGGCGCAAGAAAAACTGTTTTTT.

At least ten counts were recorded for this clonotype. This chain connects TRBV20-1 to TRBJ1-2; no clear D gene. This CDR3 has 11 amino acids. Trimming left V 3 bases short and J 3 bases short, with 5 bases between. The V gene's germline CDR1 is DFQATT and CDR2 SNEGSKA (reference sequence). The CDR3: CSASDDYGYTF. The CDR3 DNA is TGCAGTGCTAGTGACGACTATGGCTACACCTTC.

The chain links TRBV6-1 to TRBJ2-1; TRBD1 aligns across 7 bases. Losses at the gene ends were 9 bases for V and 3 bases for J; bases not matched to a gene: 17. The CDR3 length is 17 residues. From germline, CDR1 is MNHNS and CDR2 SASEGT. The CDR3, as DNA: TGTGCCAGTCCTAGACCGCAACCGGGACAGAGCTACAATGAGCAGTTCTTC. The encoded protein is CASPRPQPGQSYNEQFF.

This clonotype was seen more than once but under ten times. The chain combines TRBV9 with TRBJ2-3, with D perhaps matching TRBD1 or TRBD2 (5 bases each). V gave up 4 bases and J gave up 1 base, with 16 bases separating them. The germline V gene has CDR1 SGDLS and CDR2 YYNGEE. This CDR3 has 16 amino acids. The CDR3 is CASSPQSGTGTDTQYF. CDR3 in DNA: TGTGCCAGCAGCCCTCAGTCGGGGACCGGCACAGATACGCAGTATTTT.

This clonotype has a handful of counts. The V gene is TRBV12-5, the J gene TRBJ1-1; D unclear. The length of the CDR3 is 13 residues. V was trimmed by 2 bases and J by 1 base, leaving 5 bases between them. The germline V gene has CDR1 LGHNT and CDR2 FRNRAP. CDR3 protein: CASGLNRNTEAFF. The CDR3 DNA reads as TGTGCTAGTGGTTTGAACAGGAACACTGAAGCTTTCTTT.

This clonotype has just a few counts. The chain couples TRBV7-2 to TRBJ2-3; 12 nucleotides line up with TRBD2. This CDR3 region has 16 residues. Trimming cost V 1 base and J 3 bases; bases outside gene matches: 2. The germline gives CDR1 SGHTA, CDR2 FQGNSA. This chain's CDR3 is CASSLEGLAGTDTQYF. Here the CDR3 DNA reads TGTGCCAGCAGCTTAGAAGGACTAGCGGGGACAGATACGCAGTATTTT.

In its sample, this clonotype was seen a few times. J is TRBJ2-1 and V is TRBV2; D may be TRBD2 (5 bases). Deletions cut 7 bases from V and 5 bases from J, with 9 bases between. This CDR3 contains 12 residues. The germline CDR1 and CDR2 sequences are SNHLY and FYNNEI. CDR3 loop: CASTEGDNEQFF. CDR3 sequence (DNA): TGTGCCAGCACCGAGGGAGACAATGAGCAGTTCTTC.

The table lists this clonotype with many counts. CDR3 region: CSVARTDYGYTF. For the CDR3, the DNA is TGCAGCGTTGCAAGGACAGACTATGGCTACACCTTC. The chain uses TRBV29-1 and TRBJ1-2, with D perhaps matching TRBD1 (6 bases). The CDR3 length is 12 residues. V was pared by 4 bases and J by 3 bases, with 9 bases between. Germline CDR1 and CDR2: SQVTM and ANQGSEA.

The chain links TRBV10-3 to TRBJ1-1; no reliable D call. CDR1 ENHRY and CDR2 SYGVKD come from the germline V gene. This CDR3 spans 15 amino acids. Between the trimmed V and J ends, which lost 3 bases and 3 bases, there was a span of 14 bases. The CDR3 region has the DNA TGTGCCATCAGTGAACGTCCCGCCGAGGACACTGAAGCTTTCTTT. This codes for CAISERPAEDTEAFF.

The chain uses TRBV27 and TRBJ1-1, with D uncertain. The CDR3 length is 11 residues. Germline V lookup: CDR1 MNHEY, CDR2 SMNVEV (reference sequence). Trimming stripped 5 bases from V and 4 bases from J, with 5 bases between. The CDR3 DNA follows: TGTGCCAGCAGTCATAGCACTGAAGCTTTCTTT. Amino acid sequence: CASSHSTEAFF.

The chain carries TRBV10-3 and TRBJ1-3; D ambiguous. This CDR3 is built from 15 residues. Germline-derived CDR1 and CDR2 are ENHRY and SYGVKD. Trimming stripped 3 bases from V and 1 base from J, with 10 bases between. The CDR3 region is CAISDGRASGNTIYF. CDR3 bases: TGTGCCATCAGTGACGGCCGGGCTTCTGGAAACACCATATATTTT.

This sequence joins TRBV29-1 and TRBJ2-1, with TRBD2 matching over 11 bases. Germline CDR1 SQVTM, CDR2 ANQGSEA. The CDR3 loop spans 14 amino acids. After removal of 6 bases from V and 6 bases from J, the junction contained 7 bases not matched to a gene. The DNA for the CDR3 is TGCAGCGTCCTAACCGGGACTAGCGGCAATGAGCAGTTCTTC. The encoded protein is CSVLTGTSGNEQFF.

In nucleotides, the CDR3 is TGTGCCAGCAGCCTCCCCGGGACAGGCTTTGGCAATGAGCAGTACTTC. It yields the protein CASSLPGTGFGNEQYF. The chain has TRBV7-9 and TRBJ2-7; TRBD1 matches at 8 bases. Germline CDR1 is SEHNR and CDR2 is FQNEAQ (reference sequence). Losses at the gene ends were 5 bases for V and 7 bases for J; bases not matched to a gene: 16. CDR3 size: 16 residues.